This TCR beta chain was sequenced in a study of shared clonotypes between healthy human individuals. Whole-study results and caveats: The authors expected sequencing depth to affect clonotype sharing among donors.

The V gene end was trimmed by 3 bases and the J gene end by 6 bases; junction bases not matched to a gene: 9. The CDR3 totals 15 residues. The germline V gene encodes CDR1 LNHNV and CDR2 YYDKDF (reference sequence). Genomic DNA of unsorted samples came from some 90 million PBMCs. Over several immunoSEQ plates, each subset's genomic DNA was distributed in even portions. TCRdb's table, derived via immunoSEQ multiplex PCR, lists solely in-frame clones and lacks some. The sample contains a few hundred thousand clones, roughly four fifths of which appear only once. Comment on this clone: Antigen unknown.

Sequenced material: PBMCs. The sequence came from a woman between 35 and 50 years old in good health. Some clones in this sample may be carry-over from other donors' samples. This sequence joins TRBV15 and TRBJ2-3; 7 nucleotides line up with TRBD1. Here the CDR3 reads CATSSDREVADTQYF. Here the CDR3 DNA reads TGTGCCACCAGCAGCGACAGGGAAGTTGCGGATACGCAGTATTTT. Filled out from reference TRBV15 and TRBJ2-3, the complete variable domain reads DAMVIQNPRYQVTQFGKPVTLSCSQTLNHNVMYWYQQKSSQAPKLLFHYYDKDFNNEADTPDNFQSRRPNTSFCFLDIRSPGLGDTAMYLCATSSDREVADTQYFGPGTRLTVL.